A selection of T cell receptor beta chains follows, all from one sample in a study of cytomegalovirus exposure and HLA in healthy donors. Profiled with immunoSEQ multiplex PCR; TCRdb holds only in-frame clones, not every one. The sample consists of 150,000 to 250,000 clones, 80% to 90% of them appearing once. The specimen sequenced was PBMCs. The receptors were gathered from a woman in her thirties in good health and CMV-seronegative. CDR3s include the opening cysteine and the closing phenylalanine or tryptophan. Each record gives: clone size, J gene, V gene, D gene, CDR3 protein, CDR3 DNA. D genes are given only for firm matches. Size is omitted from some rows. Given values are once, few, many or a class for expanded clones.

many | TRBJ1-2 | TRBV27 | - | CASSGRTDYGYTF | TGTGCCAGCAGTGGTAGGACAGACTATGGCTACACCTTC
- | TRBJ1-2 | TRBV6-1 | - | CASSEPGRASYGYTF | TGTGCCAGCAGTGAACCCGGCAGGGCGTCCTATGGCTACACCTTC
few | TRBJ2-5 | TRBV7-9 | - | CASSSRLADQETQYF | TGTGCCAGCAGCTCCCGGCTAGCAGATCAAGAGACCCAGTACTTC
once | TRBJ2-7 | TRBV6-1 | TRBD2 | CATDWEGPYEQYF | TGTGCCACCGATTGGGAGGGTCCCTACGAGCAGTACTTC
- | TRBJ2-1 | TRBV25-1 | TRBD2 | CASSDTGLAGIYNEQFF | TGTGCCAGCAGTGATACTGGATTAGCGGGGATATACAATGAGCAGTTCTTC
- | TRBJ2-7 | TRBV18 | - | CASSPTESLEQYF | TGTGCCAGCTCACCGACAGAATCCCTCGAGCAGTACTTC
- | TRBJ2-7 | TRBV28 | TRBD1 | CASSLLRTGLEQYF | TGTGCCAGCAGTTTATTGCGGACAGGGCTCGAGCAGTACTTC
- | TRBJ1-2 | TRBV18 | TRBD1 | CASSNGQGLDGYTF | TGTGCCAGCTCGAACGGACAGGGGTTGGATGGCTACACCTTC
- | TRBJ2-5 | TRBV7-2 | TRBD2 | CASSSSSGYQETQYF | TGTGCCAGCAGCTCGTCTAGCGGGTACCAAGAGACCCAGTACTTC
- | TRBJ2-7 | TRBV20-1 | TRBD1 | CSAREGGGQYF | TGCAGTGCTAGAGAAGGGGGCGGGCAGTACTTC
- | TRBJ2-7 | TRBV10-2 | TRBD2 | CASRTGLAGATYEQYF | TGCGCCAGCAGGACGGGACTAGCGGGAGCCACCTACGAGCAGTACTTC
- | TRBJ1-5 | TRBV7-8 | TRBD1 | CASSKGIQGADQPQHF | TGTGCCAGCAGCAAAGGGATACAGGGGGCCGATCAGCCCCAGCATTTT
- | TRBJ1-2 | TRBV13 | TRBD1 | CASSLNRGDYGYTF | TGTGCCAGCAGCTTAAACAGGGGTGACTATGGCTACACCTTC
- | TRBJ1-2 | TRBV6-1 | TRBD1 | CASSETGEEYGYTF | TGTGCCAGCAGTGAAACAGGGGAGGAATATGGCTACACCTTC
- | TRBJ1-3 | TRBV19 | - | CASSPVRLIGNTIYF | TGTGCCAGTAGTCCGGTACGGTTAATTGGAAACACCATATATTTT
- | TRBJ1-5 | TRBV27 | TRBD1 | CASRDSGGYNQPQHF | TGTGCCAGCAGAGACTCAGGGGGTTACAATCAGCCCCAGCATTTT
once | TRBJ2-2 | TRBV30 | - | CAWSVQGPGETGELFF | TGTGCCTGGAGTGTACAGGGGCCGGGGGAGACCGGGGAGCTGTTTTTT
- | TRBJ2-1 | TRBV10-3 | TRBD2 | CAISESSGSSYNEQFF | TGTGCCATCAGTGAGTCTAGCGGGAGCTCCTACAATGAGCAGTTCTTC
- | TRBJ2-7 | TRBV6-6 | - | CASSGGLGGEQYF | TGTGCCAGCAGTGGGGGCCTTGGGGGAGAGCAGTACTTC
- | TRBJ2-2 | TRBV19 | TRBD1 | CASSIVRTGATGELFF | TGTGCCAGTAGTATAGTCCGGACAGGGGCCACCGGGGAGCTGTTTTTT
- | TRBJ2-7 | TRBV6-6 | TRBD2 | CASSPRLASDYEQYF | TGTGCCAGCAGCCCTAGACTAGCTTCGGACTACGAGCAGTACTTC
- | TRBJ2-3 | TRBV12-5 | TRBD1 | CASGLNAGTGGHLSTDTQYF | TGTGCTAGTGGTTTGAACGCCGGGACAGGGGGTCATCTGAGCACAGATACGCAGTATTTT
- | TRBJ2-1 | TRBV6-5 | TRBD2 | CASSISGGAFEQFF | TGTGCCAGCAGCATAAGCGGGGGGGCTTTTGAGCAGTTCTTC
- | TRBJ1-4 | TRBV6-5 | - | CASSYRARVANEKLFF | TGTGCCAGCAGTTACCGCGCCAGGGTCGCTAATGAAAAACTGTTTTTT
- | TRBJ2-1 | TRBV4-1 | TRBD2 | CASSQEERERLNEQFF | TGCGCCAGCAGCCAAGAGGAGCGGGAGAGACTAAATGAGCAGTTCTTC
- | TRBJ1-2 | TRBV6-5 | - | CASTLGGQPYGYTF | TGTGCCAGCACCCTTGGCGGGCAGCCCTATGGCTACACCTTC
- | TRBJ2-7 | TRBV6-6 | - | CASSLTGYYEQYF | TGTGCCAGCAGTTTGACGGGTTACTACGAGCAGTACTTC
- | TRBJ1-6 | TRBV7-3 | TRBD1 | CASSSRGQGSPLHF | TGTGCCAGCAGCTCCAGGGGGCAGGGATCACCCCTCCACTTT
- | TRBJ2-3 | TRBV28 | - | CASSLPLLADTQYF | TGTGCCAGCAGTTTGCCGTTACTAGCAGATACGCAGTATTTT
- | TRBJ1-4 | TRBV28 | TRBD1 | CASSSGQGWEKLFF | TGTGCCAGCAGTTCGGGACAGGGTTGGGAAAAACTGTTTTTT
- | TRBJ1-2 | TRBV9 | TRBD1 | CASSPPTGNYGYTF | TGTGCCAGCAGCCCACCGACAGGGAACTATGGCTACACCTTC
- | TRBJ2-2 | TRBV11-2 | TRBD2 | CASSFAGTSGLNTGELFF | TGTGCCAGCAGCTTCGCCGGGACTAGCGGGTTAAACACCGGGGAGCTGTTTTTT
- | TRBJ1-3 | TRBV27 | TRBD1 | CASRITGGFGNTIYF | TGTGCCAGCAGGATAACAGGGGGCTTCGGAAACACCATATATTTT
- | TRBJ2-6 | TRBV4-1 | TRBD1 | CASSLTSGTGGSGANVLTF | TGCGCCAGCAGCCTCACTTCCGGGACAGGGGGCTCTGGGGCCAACGTCCTGACTTTC
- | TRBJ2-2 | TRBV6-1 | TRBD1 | CATVGQGAVGELFF | TGTGCCACCGTGGGACAGGGGGCGGTCGGGGAGCTGTTTTTT
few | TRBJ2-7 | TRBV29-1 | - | CSAGRGYEQYF | TGCAGCGCTGGGCGCGGGTACGAGCAGTACTTC
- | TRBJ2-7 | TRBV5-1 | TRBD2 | CASSPGLAGGTYEQYF | TGCGCCAGCAGCCCGGGACTAGCGGGAGGGACTTACGAGCAGTACTTC
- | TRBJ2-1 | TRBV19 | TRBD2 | CASSIERGEYYNEQFF | TGTGCCAGTAGTATCGAGCGGGGGGAGTACTACAATGAGCAGTTCTTC
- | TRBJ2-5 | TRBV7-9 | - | CASSLGTVQETQYF | TGTGCCAGCAGCTTAGGTACGGTCCAAGAGACCCAGTACTTC
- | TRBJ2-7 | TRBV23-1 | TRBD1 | CASSQPLPGQGEEQYF | TGCGCCAGCAGTCAACCTTTACCGGGACAGGGCGAAGAGCAGTACTTC
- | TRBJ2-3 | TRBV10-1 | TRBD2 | CASSDGGDGTDTQYF | TGCGCCAGCAGTGATGGGGGGGACGGCACAGATACGCAGTATTTT
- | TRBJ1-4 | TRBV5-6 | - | CASSSLGRGANEKLFF | TGTGCCAGCAGCTCCCTAGGCAGGGGAGCTAATGAAAAACTGTTTTTT
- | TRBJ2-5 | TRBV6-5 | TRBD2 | CASRTAGGPRETQYF | TGTGCCAGCAGGACAGCGGGGGGGCCGAGAGAGACCCAGTACTTC
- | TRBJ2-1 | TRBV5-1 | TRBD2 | CASSYASGARNEQFF | TGCGCCAGCAGCTACGCTAGCGGGGCAAGAAATGAGCAGTTCTTC
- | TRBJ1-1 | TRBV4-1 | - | CASSPAGRGAFF | TGCGCCAGCAGCCCCGCGGGGAGGGGAGCTTTCTTT
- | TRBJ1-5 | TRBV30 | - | CAWSVPGNQPQHF | TGTGCCTGGAGTGTACCAGGAAATCAGCCCCAGCATTTT
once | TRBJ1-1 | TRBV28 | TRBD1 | CASSPTGQNTEAFF | TGTGCCAGCAGCCCGACAGGGCAGAACACTGAAGCTTTCTTT
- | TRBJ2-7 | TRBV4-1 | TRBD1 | CASSQVPPTGGNYEQYF | TGCGCCAGCAGCCAAGTCCCTCCGACAGGGGGGAACTACGAGCAGTACTTC
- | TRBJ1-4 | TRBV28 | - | CASSFSEGLRLFF | TGTGCCAGCAGCTTTTCAGAAGGTTTGAGGTTGTTTTTT
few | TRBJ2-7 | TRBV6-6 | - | CASSYSSYEQYF | TGTGCCAGCAGTTACTCGAGCTACGAGCAGTACTTC
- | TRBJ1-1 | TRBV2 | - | CASSEGPGIYTEAFF | TGTGCCAGCAGTGAAGGTCCGGGAATCTACACTGAAGCTTTCTTT
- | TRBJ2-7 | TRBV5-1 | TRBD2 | CASSLGPSGTSYEQYF | TGCGCCAGCAGCTTGGGGCCCAGCGGGACCTCCTACGAGCAGTACTTC
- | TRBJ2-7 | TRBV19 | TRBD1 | CASSIQGGELYEQYF | TGTGCCAGTAGTATACAAGGGGGCGAACTCTACGAGCAGTACTTC
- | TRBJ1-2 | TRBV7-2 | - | CASGDYGVGYTF | TGTGCCAGCGGAGACTACGGGGTGGGCTACACCTTC